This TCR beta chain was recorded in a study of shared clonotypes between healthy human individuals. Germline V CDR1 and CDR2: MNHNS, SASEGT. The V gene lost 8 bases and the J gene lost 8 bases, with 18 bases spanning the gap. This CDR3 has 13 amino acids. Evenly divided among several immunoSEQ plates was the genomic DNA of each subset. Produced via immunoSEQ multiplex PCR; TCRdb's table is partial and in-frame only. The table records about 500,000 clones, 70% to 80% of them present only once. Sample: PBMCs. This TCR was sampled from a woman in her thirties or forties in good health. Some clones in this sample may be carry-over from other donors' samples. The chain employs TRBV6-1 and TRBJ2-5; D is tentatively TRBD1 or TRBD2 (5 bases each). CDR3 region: CASESPGTPTQYF. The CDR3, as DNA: TGTGCCAGCGAATCTCCCGGGACCCCAACCCAGTACTTC.